These 31 T cell receptor beta chains were all obtained from the same sample, sequenced in a study of CD8 T cells in Susac syndrome. Random hexamers were used to reverse transcribe an amount of roughly 0.5 to 1 ug RNA. MiXCR, run by TCRdb on the immunoSEQ multiplex PCR reads, gives a single entry per CDR3 protein. The table has some 99,000 distinct CDR3 sequences, just under 95% seen once. Sequencing used CD4+ T cells from PBMCs. Source of these receptors: a human donor with Susac syndrome.

V usage is TRBV30 and J usage is TRBJ1-3, with D uncertain. V gave up 2 bases and J gave up 0 bases, with 14 bases separating them. CDR3 length equals 16 residues. CDR1 and CDR2 from the germline V gene are GTSNPN and SVGIG (reference sequence). CDR3 in DNA: TGTGCCTGGAGTCCTACTATAGATCTCTCTGGAAACACCATATATTTT. It codes for CAWSPTIDLSGNTIYF. Drawing the rest from reference TRBV30 and TRBJ1-3, the complete variable domain is SQTIHQWPATLVQPVGSPLSLECTVEGTSNPNLYWYRQAAGRGLQLLFYSVGIGQISSEVPQNLSASRPQDRQFILSSKKLLLSDSGFYLCAWSPTIDLSGNTIYFGEGSWLTVV.

The rearrangement joins TRBV3-1 to TRBJ2-2; no clear D gene. The V gene's germline CDR1 is LGHDT and CDR2 YNNKEL (reference sequence). This CDR3 comprises 14 residues. V was cut by 1 base and J by 2 bases, with 5 bases left in between. CDR3: CASSQAVNTGELFF. Here the CDR3 DNA reads TGTGCCAGCAGCCAAGCTGTCAACACCGGGGAGCTGTTTTTT.

The chain recombines TRBV19 with TRBJ1-5; D may be TRBD1 (5 bases). Germline CDR1 and CDR2: LNHDA and SQIVND (reference sequence). The CDR3 has 15 residues. Trimming removed 10 bases at V and 0 bases at J, with 16 bases between. CDR3: CATAGGGHSNQPQHF. The CDR3 coding sequence is TGTGCCACTGCGGGGGGAGGCCATAGCAATCAGCCCCAGCATTTT.

This chain joins TRBV6-5 and TRBJ2-1; 7 nucleotides agree with TRBD1. V trimming: 6 bases; J trimming: 7 bases; junction bases outside the gene matches: 3. Germline V gene data show CDR1 as MNHEY and CDR2 as SVGAGI. This CDR3 contains 12 residues. CDR3 nucleotides: TGTGCCAGCAGCAGACAGGGAAATGAGCAGTTCTTC. This translates into CASSRQGNEQFF.

The V gene is TRBV20-1, the J gene TRBJ1-1, with TRBD1 identical over 7 bases. The V gene's germline CDR1 is DFQATT and CDR2 SNEGSKA (reference sequence). This CDR3 is built from 14 residues. V gave up 8 bases and J gave up 4 bases; unmatched junction bases: 13. The CDR3 coding sequence is TGCAGTCCCTTTACAGGGGAGCATGGCACTGAAGCTTTCTTT. Protein: CSPFTGEHGTEAFF.

V gene TRBV4-3 combines with J gene TRBJ1-2; D ambiguous. The CDR3 covers 14 residues. V dropped 4 bases and J dropped 4 bases, with 13 bases sitting between them. Germline V gene data show CDR1 as LGHNA and CDR2 as YSLEER. As DNA, the CDR3 is TGCGCCAGCAGCCGCGAGCCGGGGTCCTATGGCTACACCTTC. This translates into CASSREPGSYGYTF.

The chain carries TRBV12-3 or TRBV12-4 and TRBJ1-1; a weak D match, TRBD1 (5 bases). CDR3 length: 14 residues. The V and J ends lost 3 bases and 1 base respectively, with 9 bases between them. CDR3 in DNA: TGTGCCAGCAGTTTTCAGGGCTCGAACACTGAAGCTTTCTTT. The encoded protein is CASSFQGSNTEAFF.

The rearrangement joins TRBV9 to TRBJ1-2; TRBD1 aligns across 8 bases. Trimming at V came to 3 bases and at J to 3 bases, leaving 4 bases not matched to a gene. Germline V lookup: CDR1 SGDLS, CDR2 YYNGEE. This CDR3 has 14 residues. CDR3 protein: CASSATGGHYGYTF. Written as DNA, the CDR3 is TGTGCCAGCAGCGCAACAGGGGGGCACTATGGCTACACCTTC.

Points on this clonotype: One end of the junction does not line up with germline, which may come from a read error. The V gene is TRBV12-3 or TRBV12-4, the J gene TRBJ1-2; no definite D call. CDR3 length equals 16 residues. This CDR3 is CASSLPAPIANYGYSF. As DNA, the CDR3 is TGTGCCAGCAGTTTACCCGCTCCGATAGCTAACTATGGCTACAGCTTC.

This chain joins TRBV3-1 and TRBJ2-5; TRBD2 aligns across 8 bases. The CDR3 runs to 15 residues. CDR1 is LGHDT, CDR2 YNNKEL, per germline (reference sequence). After removal of 0 bases from V and 4 bases from J, the junction contained 4 bases not matched to a gene. CDR3 coding DNA: TGTGCCAGCAGCCAAGATGAACGGGGGGGAGAGACCCAGTACTTC. Protein: CASSQDERGGETQYF.

This chain connects TRBV9 to TRBJ2-1; D is possibly TRBD2 (6 bases). Germline V gene sequence: CDR1 SGDLS, CDR2 YYNGEE. V was clipped by 0 bases and J by 2 bases, with 12 bases between them. The CDR3 sequence is 16 residues long. The CDR3 reads CASSVVSGGTYNEQFF. The DNA of the CDR3 is TGTGCCAGCAGCGTAGTTTCCGGGGGAACCTACAATGAGCAGTTCTTC.

The V gene is TRBV9, the J gene TRBJ2-5, with D tentatively TRBD1 (6 bases). The CDR3 runs to 13 residues. Germline-derived CDR1 and CDR2 are SGDLS and YYNGEE. V lost 6 bases, J lost 2 bases, and 11 bases lay in between. This CDR3 reads CASNGQPQETQYF. The CDR3 nucleotides read TGTGCCAGCAACGGACAGCCGCAAGAGACCCAGTACTTC.

This sequence joins TRBV5-4 and TRBJ1-6; D unresolved. The V gene's germline CDR1 is SGHNT and CDR2 YYREEE (reference sequence). The CDR3 has 15 residues. Trimming cost V 4 bases and J 6 bases, with 14 bases left between them. The CDR3 DNA sequence: TGTGCCAGCAGCCCCCCCGGGCGGCTTAATTCACCCCTCCACTTT. It encodes CASSPPGRLNSPLHF.

This chain joins TRBV29-1 and TRBJ1-1, with 8 bases that match TRBD1. V dropped 6 bases and J dropped 5; count of bases not matched to a gene: 5. This CDR3 has 12 residues. CDR1 SQVTM and CDR2 ANQGSEA come from the germline V gene. The CDR3 here is CSVTQGGTEAFF. CDR3 sequence (DNA): TGCAGCGTCACACAGGGGGGAACTGAAGCTTTCTTT.

The chain combines TRBV24-1 with TRBJ2-1, with TRBD1 as a possible D gene (5 bases). The V end was cut by 3 bases, the J end by 5 bases, with 13 bases between. There are 15 residues in the CDR3. The germline V gene encodes CDR1 KGHDR and CDR2 SFDVKD. In DNA, the CDR3 is TGTGCCACCAGTGATACCAGACAGCCGAACAATGAGCAGTTCTTC. Its protein is CATSDTRQPNNEQFF.

J is TRBJ2-4 and V is TRBV20-1; tentative D call: TRBD2 (5 bases). There are 13 residues in the CDR3. Trimming stripped 5 bases from V and 6 bases from J, with 14 bases between. CDR1 and CDR2 from the germline V gene are DFQATT and SNEGSKA (reference sequence). CDR3 amino acids: CSAGSSAGNIQYF. CDR3 nucleotides: TGCAGTGCTGGGAGCTCGGCAGGAAACATTCAGTACTTC.

This rearrangement joins TRBV7-9 to TRBJ2-5; the D is unclear. CDR1 and CDR2 from the germline V gene are SEHNR and FQNEAQ (reference sequence). The CDR3 extends over 14 amino acids. Trimming shortened V by 5 bases and J by 5 bases, and 15 bases separated the two germline ends. The CDR3 bases are TGTGCCAGCAGCGTTACGGGTGTGGGGGAGACCCAGTACTTC. Protein sequence: CASSVTGVGETQYF.

The chain joins TRBV30 to TRBJ1-2; D unresolved. CDR3 length: 13 residues. V was shortened by 0 bases and J by 7 bases, with 12 bases between the two germline ends. The germline V gene has CDR1 GTSNPN and CDR2 SVGIG (reference sequence). CDR3 nucleotide sequence: TGTGCCTGGAGTGTTAGTGTGTCTGGTGGCTACACCTTC. Its protein product is CAWSVSVSGGYTF.

The rearrangement uses TRBV29-1 and TRBJ2-3; either TRBD1 or TRBD2 may fit D (5 bases each). The CDR3 runs to 13 residues. The V gene's germline CDR1 is SQVTM and CDR2 ANQGSEA. The ends were cut back, 6 bases at V and 1 base at J, with 11 bases in the middle. The DNA of the CDR3 is TGCAGCGTCGACCGGGACGGCACAGATACGCAGTATTTT. Protein sequence: CSVDRDGTDTQYF.

The DNA of the CDR3 is TGTGCCAGCAGCTTAGGGACAAGATATACTGAAGCTTTCTTT. It translates to CASSLGTRYTEAFF. This sequence joins TRBV13 and TRBJ1-1; D unclear. Trimming took off 0 bases at V and 5 bases at J, with 10 bases between the two ends. The germline V gene encodes CDR1 PRHDT and CDR2 FYEKMQ (reference sequence). The CDR3 is made up of 14 amino acids.

The rearrangement links TRBV12-3 or TRBV12-4 to TRBJ1-1, with 9 bases that match TRBD1. This CDR3 is 14 amino acids long. V gave up 4 bases and J gave up 5 bases; unmatched junction bases: 5. This CDR3 is CASSSDRGRTEAFF. DNA of the CDR3: TGTGCCAGCAGTTCTGACAGGGGGAGGACTGAAGCTTTCTTT.

The chain has TRBV7-6 and TRBJ2-6; 7 bases agree with TRBD2. Germline V gene lookup returns CDR1 SGHVS and CDR2 FNYEAQ. The ends lost 5 bases at V and 0 bases at J; junction bases unmatched: 10. The CDR3 is 18 amino acids. The CDR3 is CASSPKISGGSGANVLTF. In DNA, the CDR3 is TGTGCCAGCAGCCCAAAGATCTCGGGGGGCTCTGGGGCCAACGTCCTGACTTTC.

The V call is TRBV4-2, the J call TRBJ1-1, with a tentative D call TRBD1 (6 bases). V lost 0 bases to trimming and J lost 9 bases, with 11 bases between them. The CDR3 is 13 residues long. Germline V gene lookup returns CDR1 LGHNA and CDR2 YNFKEQ. This chain's CDR3 is CASSQDPGGQAFF. The CDR3 DNA reads TGTGCCAGCAGCCAAGATCCCGGGGGCCAAGCTTTCTTT.

The chain combines TRBV7-2 with TRBJ1-2; D perhaps matches TRBD1 (6 bases). This CDR3 region has 12 residues. The V end lost 6 bases, the J end lost 5 bases, and 10 bases lay between the germline ends. Germline V gene data show CDR1 as SGHTA and CDR2 as FQGNSA. CDR3 sequence reads: CASSTQGYGYTF. DNA for the CDR3: TGTGCCAGCAGTACGCAGGGGTATGGCTACACCTTC.

V gene TRBV6-6 combines with J gene TRBJ2-3; no clear D gene. The V gene lost 0 bases and the J gene lost 5 bases, with 12 bases spanning the gap. The CDR3 covers 15 residues. Germline CDR1 is MNHNY and CDR2 is SVGAGI (reference sequence). The CDR3 loop reads CASSYSSQERDTQYF. CDR3 nucleotide sequence: TGTGCCAGCAGTTACTCATCCCAGGAGAGAGATACGCAGTATTTT.

As regards this clonotype: A read error is likely, as this CDR3 ends without the conserved phenylalanine or tryptophan. The gene calls are TRBV6-2 or TRBV6-3 and TRBJ1-1; 8 nucleotides agree with TRBD1. The germline CDR1 and CDR2 sequences are MNHEY and SVGEGT. The CDR3 covers 14 residues. V trimming: 6 bases; J trimming: 6 bases; junction bases outside the gene matches: 9. In nucleotides, the CDR3 is TGTGCCAGCAGCGTCATCAGGGGGCTGTCTGAAGCTTTCCTT. As protein: CASSVIRGLSEAFL.

The chain couples TRBV12-3 or TRBV12-4 to TRBJ2-7; the D gene is possibly TRBD2 (5 bases). The CDR3 covers 14 residues. V was clipped by 5 bases and J by 7 bases, with 18 bases between them. The DNA of the CDR3 is TGTGCCAGCAGTCCCAGCGGAGGACGCCTTGAGCAGTACTTC. Its protein product is CASSPSGGRLEQYF.

This rearrangement joins TRBV6-5 to TRBJ1-2; 7 positions agree with TRBD1. The CDR3 is 14 amino acids. Trimming took 10 bases from V and 4 from J; bases not matched to a gene: 12. CDR1 is MNHEY and CDR2 is SVGAGI in the germline V gene. The CDR3 DNA reads as TGTGCCACCGCATCAGGGGGATTGACCTATGGCTACACCTTC. This encodes CATASGGLTYGYTF.

This chain connects TRBV20-1 to TRBJ2-3; D unresolved. CDR1 and CDR2 (germline): DFQATT, SNEGSKA (reference sequence). Trimming shortened V by 0 bases and J by 5 bases, and 12 bases separated the two germline ends. There are 14 residues in the CDR3. The CDR3 protein is CSAREKLVRDTQYF. CDR3 in DNA: TGCAGTGCTAGAGAGAAGTTGGTGCGAGATACGCAGTATTTT.

The chain carries TRBV7-8 and TRBJ1-4; D gene unclear. The germline V and J ends were trimmed by 5 bases and 3 bases, with 4 bases remaining between them. Germline values: CDR1 SGHVS, CDR2 FQNEAQ. CDR3 length equals 12 residues. The DNA for the CDR3 is TGTGCCAGCAGCCGCGCTAATGAAAAACTGTTTTTT. It yields the protein CASSRANEKLFF.

V and J are TRBV7-2 and TRBJ2-2; D is undetermined. The ends were cut back, 6 bases at V and 1 base at J, with 9 bases in the middle. CDR3 length equals 14 residues. The V gene's germline CDR1 is SGHTA and CDR2 FQGNSA. In DNA, the CDR3 is TGTGCCAGCAGGGAGAGAAGGAACACCGGGGAGCTGTTTTTT. This sequence encodes CASRERRNTGELFF.